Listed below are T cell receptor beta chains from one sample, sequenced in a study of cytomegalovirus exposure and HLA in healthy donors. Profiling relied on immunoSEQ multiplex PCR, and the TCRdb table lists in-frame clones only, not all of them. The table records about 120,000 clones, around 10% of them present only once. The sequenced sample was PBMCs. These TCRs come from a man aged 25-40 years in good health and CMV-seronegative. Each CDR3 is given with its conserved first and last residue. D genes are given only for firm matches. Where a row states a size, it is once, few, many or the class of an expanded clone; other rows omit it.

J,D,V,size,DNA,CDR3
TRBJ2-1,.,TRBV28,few,TGTGCCAGCAGTCTTGGGACTTCCTTTTACAATGAGCAGTTCTTC,CASSLGTSFYNEQFF
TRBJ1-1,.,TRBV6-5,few,TGTGCCAGCAGGAGGAAACAAGACACTGAAGCTTTCTTT,CASRRKQDTEAFF
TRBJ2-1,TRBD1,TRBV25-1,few,TGTGCCAGCAGTGCAACCGGGACAGGGGGGAATGAGCAGTTCTTC,CASSATGTGGNEQFF
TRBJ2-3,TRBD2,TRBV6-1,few,TGTGCCAGCAGTGATTCACGCGGGAGGTTGACAGATACGCAGTATTTT,CASSDSRGRLTDTQYF
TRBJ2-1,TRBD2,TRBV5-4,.,TGTGCCAGCAGTCCCTGGACTAGCGGGAGTTTCAATGAGCAGTTCTTC,CASSPWTSGSFNEQFF
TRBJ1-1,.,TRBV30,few,TGTGCCTGGAGTGTGAGAGACACTCGCGCTTTCTTT,CAWSVRDTRAFF
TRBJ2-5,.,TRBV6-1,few,TGTGCCAGCAGTGAAGTCAGTGGAGAGACCCAGTACTTC,CASSEVSGETQYF
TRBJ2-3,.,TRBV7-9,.,TGTGCCAGCAGCTTAGATTTAGCGTCAGATACGCAGTATTTT,CASSLDLASDTQYF
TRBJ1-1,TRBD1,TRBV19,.,TGTGCCAGTAGGAAGACAGGGCCAAACACTGAAGCTTTCTTT,CASRKTGPNTEAFF
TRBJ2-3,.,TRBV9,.,TGTGCCAGCAGCGTAGCGGGGTCCCTTACTAGCACAGATACGCAGTATTTT,CASSVAGSLTSTDTQYF
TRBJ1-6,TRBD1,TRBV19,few,TGTGCCAGTAGTGCCTGGACAGGGGGCCAGGGGTATTCACCCCTCCACTTT,CASSAWTGGQGYSPLHF
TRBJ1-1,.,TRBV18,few,TGTGCCAGCTCACCATTACAGGAGTTAAACACTGAAGCTTTCTTT,CASSPLQELNTEAFF
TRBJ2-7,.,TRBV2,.,TGTGCCTCCCAGGACAACCTAAGCGAGCAGTACTTC,CASQDNLSEQYF
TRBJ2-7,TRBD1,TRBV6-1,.,TGTGCCAGCAAACAGGGGGTCGTCGCCTACGAGCAGTACTTC,CASKQGVVAYEQYF
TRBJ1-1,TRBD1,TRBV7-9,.,TGTGCCAGCAGCCAAAACCCCCAGGGGGCCCACGCTTTCTTT,CASSQNPQGAHAFF
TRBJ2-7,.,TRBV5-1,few,TGCGCCAGCAGCGGGGGGGGCCTGAGCTCCTACGAGCAGTACTTC,CASSGGGLSSYEQYF
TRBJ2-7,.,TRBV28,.,TGTGCCAGCAGAGGGCTGGGGGCGAGGGAGCAGTACTTC,CASRGLGAREQYF
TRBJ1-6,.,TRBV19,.,TGTGCCAGTACTGCGGAGTATAATTCACCCCTCCACTTT,CASTAEYNSPLHF
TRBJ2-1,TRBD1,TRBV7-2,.,TGTGCCAGCAGCCAGAGGACAGGGTATGATTCCTACAATGAGCAGTTCTTC,CASSQRTGYDSYNEQFF
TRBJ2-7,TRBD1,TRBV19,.,TGTGCCAGTAGCAAAGGACAGGGAGCCTACGAGCAGTACTTC,CASSKGQGAYEQYF
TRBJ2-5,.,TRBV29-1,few,TGCAGCGTATCAGGGGAAGAGACCCAGTACTTC,CSVSGEETQYF
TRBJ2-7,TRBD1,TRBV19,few,TGTGCCAGTAGTATAGGGACAGGGACGTACGAGCAGTACTTC,CASSIGTGTYEQYF
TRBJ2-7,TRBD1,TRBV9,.,TGTGCCAGCAGCGTAGACGGGGACAGCTACTCAACCTACGAGCAGTACTTC,CASSVDGDSYSTYEQYF